The clone carrying this T cell receptor (beta chain) was counted at least ten times. Its antigen is unknown. This entry is derived from a study of T cells in Graves' hyperthyroidism and ophthalmopathy. Looking at the study overall: Peripheral blood was taken when the disease was first diagnosed, before any treatment began.

The CDR3 runs 16 residues. In germline, CDR1 is LGHDT, CDR2 YNNKEL (reference sequence). J lost 6 bases, V lost 0 bases, and 8 bases had no gene match. Amplified regions were TCR beta CDR3 sequences from RNA transcripts. Initially, a first-round RT-PCR of the TCR CDR3 employed the HTBI primer set. TCRdb re-derived calls from the multiplex PCR reads in MiXCR, one entry per CDR3 protein. The table shows 300,000 to 500,000 distinct CDR3 sequences, with 14% to 15% occurring only once. Broader study findings: The blood repertoire included most of the expanded thyroid clonotypes above 0.001. By a 13 V-J model, ophthalmopathy was set apart from stable hyperthyroidism.

The J gene is TRBJ2-1, the V gene TRBV3-1, with TRBD2 matching over 7 bases. The sequenced material came from blood. This clonotype was sampled from a woman in her 30s with Graves' hyperthyroidism. CDR3 sequence reads: CASSQERSGKANEQFF. The DNA of the CDR3 is TGTGCCAGCAGCCAAGAGCGGAGCGGGAAGGCCAATGAGCAGTTCTTC.